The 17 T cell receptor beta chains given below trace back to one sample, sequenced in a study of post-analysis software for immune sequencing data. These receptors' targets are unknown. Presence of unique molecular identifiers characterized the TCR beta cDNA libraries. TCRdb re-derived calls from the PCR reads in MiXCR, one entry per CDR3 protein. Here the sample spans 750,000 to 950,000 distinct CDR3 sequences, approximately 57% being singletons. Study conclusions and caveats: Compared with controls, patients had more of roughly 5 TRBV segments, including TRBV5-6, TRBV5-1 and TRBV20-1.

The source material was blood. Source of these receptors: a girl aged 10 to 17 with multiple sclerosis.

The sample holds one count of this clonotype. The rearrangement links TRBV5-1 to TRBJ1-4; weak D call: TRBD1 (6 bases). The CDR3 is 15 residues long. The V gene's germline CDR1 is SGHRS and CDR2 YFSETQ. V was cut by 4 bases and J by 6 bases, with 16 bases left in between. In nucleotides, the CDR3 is TGCGCCAGCAGCCCTGGGGGCAGAGTGGATGAAAAACTGTTTTTT. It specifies CASSPGGRVDEKLFF.

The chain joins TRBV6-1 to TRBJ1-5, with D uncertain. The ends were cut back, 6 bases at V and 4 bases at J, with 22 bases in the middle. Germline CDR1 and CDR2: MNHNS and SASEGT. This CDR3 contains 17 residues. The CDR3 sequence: CASSESFVTRENQPQHF. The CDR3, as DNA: TGTGCCAGCAGCGAATCCTTTGTGACCCGGGAGAATCAGCCCCAGCATTTT.

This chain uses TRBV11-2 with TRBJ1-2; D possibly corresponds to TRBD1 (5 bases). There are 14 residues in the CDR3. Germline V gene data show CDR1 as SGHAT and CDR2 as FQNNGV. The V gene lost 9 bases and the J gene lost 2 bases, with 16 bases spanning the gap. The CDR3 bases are TGTGCCAGTGGGGCCGGAACGGGAAACTATGGCTACACCTTC. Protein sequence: CASGAGTGNYGYTF.

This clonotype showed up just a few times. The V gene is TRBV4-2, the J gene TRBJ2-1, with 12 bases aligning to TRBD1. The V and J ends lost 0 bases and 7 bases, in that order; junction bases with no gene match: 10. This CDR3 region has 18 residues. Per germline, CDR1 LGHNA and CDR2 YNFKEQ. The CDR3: CASSQDPPGQGARNEQFF. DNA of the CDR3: TGTGCCAGCAGCCAAGACCCTCCGGGACAGGGGGCGCGGAATGAGCAGTTCTTC.

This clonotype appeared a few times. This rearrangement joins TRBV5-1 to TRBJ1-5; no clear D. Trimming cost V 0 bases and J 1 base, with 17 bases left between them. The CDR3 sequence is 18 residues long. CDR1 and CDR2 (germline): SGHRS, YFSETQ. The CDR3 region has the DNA TGCGCCAGCAGCTTGGTGCCCTCCGGTGGTGTAAGCAATCAGCCCCAGCATTTT. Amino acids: CASSLVPSGGVSNQPQHF.

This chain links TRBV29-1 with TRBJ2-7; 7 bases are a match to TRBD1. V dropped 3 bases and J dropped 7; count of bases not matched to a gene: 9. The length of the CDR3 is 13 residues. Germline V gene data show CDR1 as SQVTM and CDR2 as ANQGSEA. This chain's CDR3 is CSVDRGGSNEQYF. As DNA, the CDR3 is TGCAGCGTTGATCGAGGGGGCTCGAATGAGCAGTACTTC.

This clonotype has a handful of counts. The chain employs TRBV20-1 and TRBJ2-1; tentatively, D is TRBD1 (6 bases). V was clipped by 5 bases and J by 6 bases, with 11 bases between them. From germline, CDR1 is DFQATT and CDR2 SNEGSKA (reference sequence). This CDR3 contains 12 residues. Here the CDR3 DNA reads TGCAGTGCTGCCCGGGACATCAATGAGCAGTTCTTC. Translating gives CSAARDINEQFF.

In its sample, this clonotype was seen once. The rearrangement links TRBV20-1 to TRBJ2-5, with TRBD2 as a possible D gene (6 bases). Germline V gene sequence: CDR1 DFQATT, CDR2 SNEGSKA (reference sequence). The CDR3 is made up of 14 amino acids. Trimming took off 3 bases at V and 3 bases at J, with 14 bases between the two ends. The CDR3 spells CSASPGTFKETQYF. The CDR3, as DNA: TGCAGTGCTAGCCCCGGGACTTTCAAAGAGACCCAGTACTTC.

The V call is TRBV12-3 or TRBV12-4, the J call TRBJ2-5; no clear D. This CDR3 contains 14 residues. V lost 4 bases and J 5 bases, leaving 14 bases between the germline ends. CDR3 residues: CASSSGPYAETQYF. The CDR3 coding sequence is TGTGCCAGCAGTTCCGGACCCTATGCGGAGACCCAGTACTTC.

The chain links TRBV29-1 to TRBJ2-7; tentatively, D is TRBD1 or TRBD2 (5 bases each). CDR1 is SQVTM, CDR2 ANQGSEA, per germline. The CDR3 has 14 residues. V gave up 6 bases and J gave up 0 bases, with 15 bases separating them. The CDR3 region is CSVGGGPLSYEQYF. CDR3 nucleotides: TGCAGCGTCGGTGGGGGACCACTCTCCTACGAGCAGTACTTC.

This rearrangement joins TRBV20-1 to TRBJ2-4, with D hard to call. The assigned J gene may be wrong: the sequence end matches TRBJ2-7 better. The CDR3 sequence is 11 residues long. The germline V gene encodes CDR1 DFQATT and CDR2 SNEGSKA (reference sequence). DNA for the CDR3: TGCAGTGCTAGAGCGGTGGGCGAGCAGTACTTC. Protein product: CSARAVGEQYF.

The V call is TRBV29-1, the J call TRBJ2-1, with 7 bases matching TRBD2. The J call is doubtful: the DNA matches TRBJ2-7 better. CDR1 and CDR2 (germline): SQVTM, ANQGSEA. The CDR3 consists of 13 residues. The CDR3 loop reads CSLRTRDYNEQYF. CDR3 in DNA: TGCAGCCTCCGGACTAGAGACTACAATGAGCAGTACTTC.

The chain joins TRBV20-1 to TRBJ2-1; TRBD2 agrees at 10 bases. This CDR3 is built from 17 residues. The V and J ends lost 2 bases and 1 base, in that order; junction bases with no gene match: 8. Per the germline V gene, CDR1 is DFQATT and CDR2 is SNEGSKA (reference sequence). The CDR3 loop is CSARKLAGNGSYNEQFF. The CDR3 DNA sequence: TGCAGTGCTAGAAAACTAGCGGGAAACGGTTCCTACAATGAGCAGTTCTTC.

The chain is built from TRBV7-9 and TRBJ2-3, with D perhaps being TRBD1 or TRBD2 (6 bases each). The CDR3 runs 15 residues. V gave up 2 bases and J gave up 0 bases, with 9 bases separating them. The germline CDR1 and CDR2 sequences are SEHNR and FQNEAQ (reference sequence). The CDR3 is CASSLPGASTDTQYF. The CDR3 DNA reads TGTGCCAGCAGCTTACCGGGGGCCAGCACAGATACGCAGTATTTT. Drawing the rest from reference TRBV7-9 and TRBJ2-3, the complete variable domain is DTGVSQNPRHKITKRGQNVTFRCDPISEHNRLYWYRQTLGQGPEFLTYFQNEAQLEKSRLLSDRFSAERPKGSFSTLEIQRTEQGDSAMYLCASSLPGASTDTQYFGPGTRLTVL.

The CDR3 nucleotides are TGCAGTGCTACTCACCGGGACAGGGGCTACGAGCAGTACTTC. Its translation is CSATHRDRGYEQYF. The chain employs TRBV20-1 and TRBJ2-7; TRBD1 aligns across 10 bases. The CDR3 is made up of 14 amino acids. With V trimmed by 4 bases and J by 3 bases, 6 bases remained unmatched. Germline CDR1 DFQATT, CDR2 SNEGSKA (reference sequence).

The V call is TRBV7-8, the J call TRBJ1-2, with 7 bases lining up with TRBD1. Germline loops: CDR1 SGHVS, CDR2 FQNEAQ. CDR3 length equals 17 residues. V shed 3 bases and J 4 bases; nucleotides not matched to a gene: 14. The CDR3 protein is CASSFRDSLSLSYGYTF. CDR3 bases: TGTGCCAGCAGCTTCCGGGACAGTCTGTCTCTCTCCTATGGCTACACCTTC.

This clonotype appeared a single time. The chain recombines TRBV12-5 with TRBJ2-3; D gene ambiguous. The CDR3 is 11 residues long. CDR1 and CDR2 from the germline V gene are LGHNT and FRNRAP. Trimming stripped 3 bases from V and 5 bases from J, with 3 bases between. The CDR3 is CASGFEDTQYF. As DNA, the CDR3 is TGTGCTAGTGGTTTTGAAGATACGCAGTATTTT.